The 7 T cell receptor beta chains listed next were all sequenced from one sample in a study of shared clonotypes between healthy human individuals. Clones were read by immunoSEQ multiplex PCR, and TCRdb kept only the in-frame ones, dropping some. The sample lists a few hundred thousand clones; 65% were seen once. Sequences were obtained from memory CD4+ T cells sorted from blood. The subset here: CD45RA-negative fraction. These receptors all come from a man aged 25 to 40 in good health.

A few counts support this clone. The genes are TRBV19 and TRBJ2-7; D unclear. The V end was cut by 4 bases, the J end by 2 bases, with 6 bases between. Germline CDR1 LNHDA, CDR2 SQIVND (reference sequence). This CDR3 has 12 amino acids. This CDR3 is CASSSQAYEQYF. The CDR3 DNA sequence: TGTGCCAGTAGTAGCCAGGCCTACGAGCAGTACTTC.

The V call is TRBV5-6, the J call TRBJ2-7; maybe TRBD2 (6 bases). V was shortened by 4 bases and J by 4 bases, with 6 bases between the two germline ends. Germline assignment: CDR1 SGHDT and CDR2 YYEEEE. The length of the CDR3 is 11 residues. Here the CDR3 reads CASSGGYEQYF. The CDR3 DNA reads TGTGCCAGCAGCGGGGGGTACGAGCAGTACTTC.

CDR3 sequence: CASSQAPAYFNGYTF. For the CDR3, the DNA is TGTGCCAGCAGCCAGGCGCCGGCGTACTTTAATGGCTACACCTTC. This chain links TRBV11-2 with TRBJ1-2; D is unresolved. This CDR3 comprises 15 residues. Trimming took off 5 bases at V and 6 bases at J, with 19 bases between the two ends. CDR1 and CDR2 from the germline V gene are SGHAT and FQNNGV. Based on the CDR3 plus reference TRBV11-2 and TRBJ1-2, the full variable domain is EAGVAQSPRYKIIEKRQSVAFWCNPISGHATLYWYQQILGQGPKLLIQFQNNGVVDDSQLPKDRFSAERLKGVDSTLKIQPAKLEDSAVYLCASSQAPAYFNGYTFGSGTRLTVV.

This chain's CDR3 is CASTNRGEQYF. The CDR3 DNA reads TGCGCCAGCACAAACAGGGGCGAGCAGTACTTC. The chain links TRBV5-1 to TRBJ2-7, with 7 bases identical to TRBD1. This CDR3 is 11 amino acids long. The junction had 3 bases not matched to a gene; V was cut back by 6 bases and J by 6 bases. Per the germline V gene, CDR1 is SGHRS and CDR2 is YFSETQ.

In its sample, this clone was seen a few times. The sample has other DNA sequences that encode this CDR3 too. The CDR3 loop is CASSLGTGNEKLFF. In DNA, the CDR3 is TGCGCCAGCAGCCTAGGGACAGGGAACGAAAAACTGTTTTTT. V and J are TRBV5-1 and TRBJ1-4; 9 bases match TRBD1. J was trimmed by 8 bases and V by 4 bases; bases with no gene match: 6. This CDR3 comprises 14 residues. Germline CDR1 is SGHRS and CDR2 is YFSETQ.

The gene calls are TRBV19 and TRBJ1-4; TRBD1 matches at 10 bases. The CDR3 totals 14 residues. Germline V CDR1 and CDR2: LNHDA, SQIVND (reference sequence). The V gene end was trimmed by 10 bases and the J gene end by 8 bases; junction bases not matched to a gene: 10. CDR3 in amino acids: CATTSRDRGEKLFF. CDR3 nucleotide sequence: TGTGCCACTACAAGCCGGGACAGGGGAGAAAAACTGTTTTTT. Complete variable domain (other parts from reference TRBV19 and TRBJ1-4): DGGITQSPKYLFRKEGQNVTLSCEQNLNHDAMYWYRQDPGQGLRLIYYSQIVNDFQKGDIAEGYSVSREKKESFPLTVTSAQKNPTAFYLCATTSRDRGEKLFFGSGTQLSVL.

This clone was detected ten times or more. The rearrangement uses TRBV2 and TRBJ2-6; perhaps TRBD2 as D (5 bases). The ends were cut back, 8 bases at V and 1 base at J, with 9 bases in the middle. CDR3 length: 14 amino acids. CDR1 SNHLY and CDR2 FYNNEI come from the germline V gene. The CDR3 region has the DNA TGTGCCAGCGGTCGGGGTTCTGGGGCCAACGTCCTGACTTTC. Protein product: CASGRGSGANVLTF.